This entry lists 26 T cell receptor beta chains sequenced from one sample in a study of OX40 agonist ivuxolimab in advanced cancers. Method: immunoSEQ multiplex PCR; TCRdb's copy keeps in-frame clones and lacks some. The table has about 100,000 clones, approximately 80% seen once. This specimen was CD4+ or CD8+ T cells sorted from blood, taken in a trial of the OX40 agonist ivuxolimab. All receptors come from an adult with an advanced solid tumor such as melanoma, head and neck, liver or kidney cancer.

V is TRBV9 and J is TRBJ2-1; a weak D match, TRBD2 (5 bases). The CDR3 length is 15 residues. The ends were cut back, 0 bases at V and 2 bases at J, with 9 bases in the middle. Germline V gene data show CDR1 as SGDLS and CDR2 as YYNGEE. The CDR3 sequence is CASSVGGAAYNEQFF. The DNA for the CDR3 is TGTGCCAGCAGCGTAGGGGGAGCCGCCTACAATGAGCAGTTCTTC.

This clone was seen a few times. The chain is built from TRBV4-3 and TRBJ1-1, with D hard to call. Trimming left V 1 base short and J 0 bases short, with 6 bases between. Per the germline V gene, CDR1 is LGHNA and CDR2 is YSLEER. This CDR3 is built from 14 residues. CDR3: CASSQGRLNTEAFF. CDR3 nucleotide sequence: TGCGCCAGCAGCCAAGGTCGGCTGAACACTGAAGCTTTCTTT.

Only one count was recorded for this clone. The chain combines TRBV27 with TRBJ2-2; 8 bases match TRBD1. This CDR3 is 18 amino acids long. The ends lost 2 bases at V and 1 base at J; junction bases unmatched: 9. Germline CDR1 is MNHEY and CDR2 is SMNVEV (reference sequence). CDR3 loop: CASSLKRAGTGNTGELFF. Here the CDR3 DNA reads TGTGCCAGCAGTTTAAAACGGGCCGGGACAGGGAACACCGGGGAGCTGTTTTTT.

The chain combines TRBV6-1 with TRBJ2-7; 11 bases agree with TRBD1. CDR3 length equals 13 residues. Trimming removed 6 bases from V and 6 bases from J; junction bases left unmatched: 4. Germline V gives CDR1 MNHNS, CDR2 SASEGT. The CDR3 loop is CASSGQGAFEQYF. The CDR3, as DNA: TGTGCCAGCAGCGGACAGGGGGCGTTCGAGCAGTACTTC.

This chain joins TRBV4-1 and TRBJ1-2; 8 bases are a match to TRBD1. The J segment lost 5 bases and the V segment lost 1 base, leaving 3 bases of the junction unmatched. Germline CDR1 reads MGHRA; CDR2 reads YSYEKL. This CDR3 has 14 amino acids. As DNA, the CDR3 is TGCGCCAGCAGCCAAGGCCAGGGGGCGTATGGCTACACCTTC. Translating it yields CASSQGQGAYGYTF.

This sequence joins TRBV2 and TRBJ2-1; 11 bases are a match to TRBD2. Germline V CDR1 and CDR2: SNHLY, FYNNEI. The CDR3 loop spans 14 amino acids. J was trimmed by 8 bases and V by 6 bases; bases with no gene match: 6. DNA of the CDR3: TGTGCCAGCAGCTCCGTTAGCGGGGGGGATGAGCAGTTCTTC. Its translation is CASSSVSGGDEQFF.

The chain is built from TRBV27 and TRBJ1-1; 7 bases line up with TRBD1. The germline CDR1 and CDR2 sequences are MNHEY and SMNVEV (reference sequence). V was pared by 6 bases and J by 7 bases, with 5 bases of the junction left unmatched. This CDR3 is built from 12 residues. The CDR3 reads CASRSTGLEAFF. Here the CDR3 DNA reads TGTGCCAGCAGGTCGACAGGGCTTGAAGCTTTCTTT.

The gene calls are TRBV28 and TRBJ2-7, with 9 nucleotides matching TRBD1. With 8 bases clipped from V and 0 bases from J, the junction kept 14 bases outside the gene matches. Germline V gives CDR1 MDHEN, CDR2 SYDVKM. This CDR3 has 17 residues. The CDR3 is CASGSWRTGESSYEQYF. CDR3 DNA sequence: TGTGCCAGCGGATCCTGGAGGACAGGGGAGAGCTCCTACGAGCAGTACTTC.

The CDR3 loop reads CASGLSLGIINNEQFF. The CDR3 nucleotides read TGTGCTAGTGGTTTGAGCCTAGGTATAATCAACAATGAGCAGTTCTTC. J is TRBJ2-1 and V is TRBV12-5, with D hard to call. Trimming removed 2 bases from V and 5 bases from J, with 16 bases in between. The CDR3 totals 16 residues. Germline values: CDR1 LGHNT, CDR2 FRNRAP. The complete variable domain, with remaining parts taken from reference TRBV12-5 and TRBJ2-1, reads DARVTQTPRHKVTEMGQEVTMRCQPILGHNTVFWYRQTMMQGLELLAYFRNRAPLDDSGMPKDRFSAEMPDATLATLKIQPSEPRDSAVYFCASGLSLGIINNEQFFGPGTRLTVL.

This clone was seen ten or more times. The chain carries TRBV4-2 and TRBJ1-1; D gene uncertain. Looked up from germline, CDR1 is LGHNA and CDR2 is YNFKEQ. The CDR3 length is 15 residues. The V end was cut by 1 base, the J end by 0 bases, with 9 bases between. CDR3 protein: CASSQVGSLNTEAFF. CDR3 nucleotide sequence: TGTGCCAGCAGCCAAGTAGGCAGCTTGAACACTGAAGCTTTCTTT.

The genes are TRBV6-5 and TRBJ2-5, with 8 bases fitting TRBD2. After removal of 5 bases from V and 10 bases from J, the junction contained 12 bases not matched to a gene. The CDR3 covers 14 residues. In germline, CDR1 is MNHEY, CDR2 SVGAGI. In DNA form, the CDR3 reads TGTGCCAGCAGTGACTTCGGGGGGGCCGAGGACCAGTACTTC. This codes for CASSDFGGAEDQYF.

V is TRBV7-2 and J is TRBJ1-5, with TRBD1 matching 7 bases. CDR3 length: 17 amino acids. CDR1 and CDR2 from the germline V gene are SGHTA and FQGNSA. Trimming removed 5 bases from V and 0 bases from J; junction bases left unmatched: 10. The CDR3 DNA is TGTGCCAGCAGCCCCAGACAGGGATTTACTAGCAATCAGCCCCAGCATTTT. It is translated as CASSPRQGFTSNQPQHF.

This clone was recorded once. This sequence joins TRBV4-3 and TRBJ2-5; TRBD1 aligns across 9 bases. The J call is doubtful: the DNA matches TRBJ2-7 better. The V gene's germline CDR1 is LGHNA and CDR2 YSLEER. The CDR3 contains 14 residues. The CDR3, as DNA: TGCGCCAGCAGCCCGGACAGGGGTCCCTACGAGCAGTACTTC. The encoded protein is CASSPDRGPYEQYF.

The chain is built from TRBV11-2 and TRBJ1-1; D is unresolved. V was cut by 5 bases and J by 11 bases, with 12 bases left in between. Germline V lookup: CDR1 SGHAT, CDR2 FQNNGV. This CDR3 contains 11 residues. This CDR3 reads CASSPHGLAFF. The DNA of the CDR3 is TGTGCCAGCAGCCCCCACGGGCTGGCTTTCTTT.

The chain joins TRBV18 to TRBJ1-1; perhaps TRBD1 as D (5 bases). Germline V gene sequence: CDR1 KGHSH, CDR2 LQKENI. The length of the CDR3 is 14 residues. V lost 1 base and J 3 bases, leaving 9 bases between the germline ends. The CDR3 DNA follows: TGTGCCAGCTCACCACGGGTAGGGGACACTGAAGCTTTCTTT. It encodes CASSPRVGDTEAFF.

The V and J genes are TRBV18 and TRBJ2-1; 7 bases line up with TRBD1. Per germline, CDR1 KGHSH and CDR2 LQKENI. The CDR3 loop spans 15 amino acids. Trimming cost V 6 bases and J 8 bases; bases outside gene matches: 13. DNA of the CDR3: TGTGCCAGCTCGTCCACCGGGACAGCTTTCGATGAGCAGTTCTTC. Its translation: CASSSTGTAFDEQFF.

This clone counts as medium-sized (0.01 to 0.1%). The chain couples TRBV7-9 to TRBJ1-5; D perhaps matches TRBD1 (5 bases). The CDR3 totals 14 residues. The ends were cut back, 3 bases at V and 5 bases at J, with 11 bases in the middle. The V gene's germline CDR1 is SEHNR and CDR2 FQNEAQ (reference sequence). This CDR3 reads CASSFGQKDQPQHF. The CDR3, as DNA: TGTGCCAGCAGCTTTGGACAAAAAGATCAGCCCCAGCATTTT.

The chain recombines TRBV5-1 with TRBJ2-7; no firm D call. The V end was cut by 4 bases, the J end by 3 bases, with 17 bases between. The CDR3 loop spans 15 amino acids. Germline-derived CDR1 and CDR2 are SGHRS and YFSETQ. CDR3 protein: CASSRDSSPGYEQYF. The CDR3 DNA reads as TGCGCCAGCAGCCGTGATTCCTCCCCCGGCTACGAGCAGTACTTC.

This chain connects TRBV15 to TRBJ2-1; D tentatively reads TRBD1 or TRBD2 (6 bases each). This CDR3 has 15 amino acids. Trimming left V 3 bases short and J 4 bases short, with 13 bases between. Germline assignment: CDR1 LNHNV and CDR2 YYDKDF (reference sequence). CDR3 sequence: CATSSQEGVYNEQFF. The CDR3 nucleotides read TGTGCCACCAGCAGTCAGGAGGGGGTTTACAATGAGCAGTTCTTC.

The genes are TRBV29-1 and TRBJ2-1, with D perhaps TRBD1 (5 bases). The germline V gene encodes CDR1 SQVTM and CDR2 ANQGSEA. The CDR3 sequence is 16 residues long. V shed 0 bases and J shed 2 bases, with 14 bases lying between them. The CDR3 region is CSVEDRIGATYNEQFF. CDR3 coding DNA: TGCAGCGTTGAAGATCGGATAGGGGCGACCTACAATGAGCAGTTCTTC.

The chain links TRBV4-1 to TRBJ2-6; unclear D gene. Trimming cost V 7 bases and J 11 bases, with 12 bases left between them. Per germline, CDR1 MGHRA and CDR2 YSYEKL. CDR3 length: 12 amino acids. CDR3 region: CASTPGSDVLTF. The CDR3 bases are TGCGCCAGCACCCCAGGCTCTGACGTCCTGACTTTC.

This chain links TRBV5-1 with TRBJ2-2, with D perhaps matching TRBD2 (5 bases). The CDR3 is 15 amino acids. Germline V gene lookup returns CDR1 SGHRS and CDR2 YFSETQ. The V gene lost 4 bases and the J gene lost 5 bases, with 15 bases spanning the gap. CDR3 protein: CASSTKSSGTGELFF. The CDR3, as DNA: TGCGCCAGCAGCACCAAAAGCTCGGGGACCGGGGAGCTGTTTTTT. The full variable domain, rest sourced from reference TRBV5-1 and TRBJ2-2, is KAGVTQTPRYLIKTRGQQVTLSCSPISGHRSVSWYQQTPGQGLQFLFEYFSETQRNKGNFPGRFSGRQFSNSRSEMNVSTLELGDSALYLCASSTKSSGTGELFFGEGSRLTVL.

This chain uses TRBV6-5 with TRBJ2-5; a weak D match, TRBD2 (6 bases). Per germline, CDR1 MNHEY and CDR2 SVGAGI. V lost 7 bases to trimming and J lost 4 bases, with 7 bases between them. This CDR3 is 11 amino acids long. CDR3 bases: TGTGCCAGCATGGGAGGAGAGACCCAGTACTTC. The encoded protein is CASMGGETQYF.

The chain combines TRBV7-3 with TRBJ2-1; either TRBD1 or TRBD2 may supply D (6 bases each). The length of the CDR3 is 13 residues. The V end lost 5 bases, the J end lost 2 bases, and 7 bases lay between the germline ends. Germline CDR1 reads SGHTA; CDR2 reads FQGTGA. The CDR3 is CASSGGPYNEQFF. As DNA, the CDR3 is TGTGCCAGCAGCGGGGGGCCCTACAATGAGCAGTTCTTC.

The V gene is TRBV4-2, the J gene TRBJ2-3; 12 bases fit TRBD2. Trimming took 3 bases from V and 4 from J; bases not matched to a gene: 8. CDR3 length: 17 residues. Per germline, CDR1 LGHNA and CDR2 YNFKEQ. In DNA, the CDR3 is TGTGCCAGCAGCCAGCGACTAGCGGGAGATTTACCAGATACGCAGTATTTT. Translated: CASSQRLAGDLPDTQYF.

The chain has TRBV19 and TRBJ2-5, with TRBD1 as a possible D gene (6 bases). From germline, CDR1 is LNHDA and CDR2 SQIVND (reference sequence). The CDR3 is 14 residues long. V was pared by 9 bases and J by 5 bases, with 19 bases between. As DNA, the CDR3 is TGTGCCAGCCGGGGACAACTCCGCCACGAGACCCAGTACTTC. Its translation is CASRGQLRHETQYF. The complete variable domain, with remaining parts taken from reference TRBV19 and TRBJ2-5, reads DGGITQSPKYLFRKEGQNVTLSCEQNLNHDAMYWYRQDPGQGLRLIYYSQIVNDFQKGDIAEGYSVSREKKESFPLTVTSAQKNPTAFYLCASRGQLRHETQYFGPGTRLLVL.